The clone carrying this T cell receptor beta chain showed up just a few times. The Seattle site enrolled patients during active infection and followed them longitudinally. The source of the sample is a study of blood T cell repertoires in COVID-19. Study details: Whether acute or convalescent, the COVID-19 samples came from the United States, Italy and Spain.

Germline-derived CDR1 and CDR2 are SGDLS and YYNGEE. CDR3 size: 15 residues. Between the trimmed V and J ends, which lost 0 bases and 6 bases, there was a span of 10 bases. TCRdb's table, derived via immunoSEQ multiplex PCR, lists solely in-frame clones and lacks some. This table has approximately 300,000 clones, 75% to 95% appearing once. The clonotype comes from a woman aged 25 to 39 with COVID-19, enrolled during active disease. The rearrangement joins TRBV9 to TRBJ1-6; a possible D gene is TRBD1 (5 bases). The sequenced material came from peripheral blood. The CDR3, as DNA: TGTGCCAGCAGCGTAGCCGGGCAGGGTAATTCACCCCTCCACTTT. As protein: CASSVAGQGNSPLHF.